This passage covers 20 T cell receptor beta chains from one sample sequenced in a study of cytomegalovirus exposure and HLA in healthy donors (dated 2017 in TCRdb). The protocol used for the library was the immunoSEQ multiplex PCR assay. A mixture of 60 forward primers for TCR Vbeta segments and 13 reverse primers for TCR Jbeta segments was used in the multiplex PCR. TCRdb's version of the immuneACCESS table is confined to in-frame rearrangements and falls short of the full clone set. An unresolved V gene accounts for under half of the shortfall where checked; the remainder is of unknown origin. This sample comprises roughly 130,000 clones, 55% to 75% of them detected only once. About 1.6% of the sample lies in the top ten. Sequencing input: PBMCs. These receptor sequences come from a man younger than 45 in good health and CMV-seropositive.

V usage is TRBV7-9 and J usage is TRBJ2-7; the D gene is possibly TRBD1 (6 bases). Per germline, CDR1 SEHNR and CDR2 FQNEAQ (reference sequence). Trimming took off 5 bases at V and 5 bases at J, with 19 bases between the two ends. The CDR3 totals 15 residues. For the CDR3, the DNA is TGTGCCAGCAGCCCACCGGGACACCCGAACCACGAGCAGTACTTC. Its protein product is CASSPPGHPNHEQYF. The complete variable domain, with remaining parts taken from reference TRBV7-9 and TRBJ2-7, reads DTGVSQNPRHKITKRGQNVTFRCDPISEHNRLYWYRQTLGQGPEFLTYFQNEAQLEKSRLLSDRFSAERPKGSFSTLEIQRTEQGDSAMYLCASSPPGHPNHEQYFGPGTRLTVT.

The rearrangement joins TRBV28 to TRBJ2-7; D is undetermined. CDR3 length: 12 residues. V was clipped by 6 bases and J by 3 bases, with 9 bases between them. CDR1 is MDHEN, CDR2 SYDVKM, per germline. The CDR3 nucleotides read TGTGCCAGCAGGGGCAGCTTCTACGAGCAGTACTTC. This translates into CASRGSFYEQYF.

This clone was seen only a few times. CDR3 protein: CASSAGQGSSEQYF. The CDR3 DNA follows: TGTGCCAGCAGCGCCGGACAGGGGTCGAGCGAGCAGTACTTC. The chain combines TRBV11-1 with TRBJ2-7; 9 bases fit TRBD1. This CDR3 comprises 14 residues. CDR1 and CDR2 from the germline V gene are SGHAT and FQDESV (reference sequence). Trimming took 5 bases from V and 6 from J; bases not matched to a gene: 8.

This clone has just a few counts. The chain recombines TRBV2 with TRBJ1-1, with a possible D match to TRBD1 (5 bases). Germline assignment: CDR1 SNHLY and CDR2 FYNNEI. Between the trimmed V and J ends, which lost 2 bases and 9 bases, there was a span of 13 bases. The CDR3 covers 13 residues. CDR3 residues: CASSERVRAKAFF. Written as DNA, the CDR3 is TGTGCCAGCAGTGAACGGGTCAGGGCGAAAGCTTTCTTT.

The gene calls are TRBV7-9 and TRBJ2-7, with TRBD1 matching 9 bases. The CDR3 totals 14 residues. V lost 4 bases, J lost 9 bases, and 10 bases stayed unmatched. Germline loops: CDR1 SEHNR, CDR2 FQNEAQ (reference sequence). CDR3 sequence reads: CASSSSGTGNAQYF. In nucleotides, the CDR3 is TGTGCCAGCAGCTCCTCCGGGACAGGGAACGCGCAGTACTTC.

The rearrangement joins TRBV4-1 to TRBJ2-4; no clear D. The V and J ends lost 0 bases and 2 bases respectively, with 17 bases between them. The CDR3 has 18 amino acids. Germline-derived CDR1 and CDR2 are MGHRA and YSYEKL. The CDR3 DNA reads TGCGCCAGCAGCCAAGATTGGTCCCCCAGAATGTCCAAAAACATTCAGTACTTC. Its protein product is CASSQDWSPRMSKNIQYF.

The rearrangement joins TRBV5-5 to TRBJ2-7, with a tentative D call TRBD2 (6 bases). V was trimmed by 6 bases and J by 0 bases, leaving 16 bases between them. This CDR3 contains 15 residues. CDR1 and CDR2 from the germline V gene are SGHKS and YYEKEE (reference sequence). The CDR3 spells CASTTGGGVSYEQYF. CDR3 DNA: TGTGCCAGCACCACCGGCGGCGGGGTCTCCTACGAGCAGTACTTC.

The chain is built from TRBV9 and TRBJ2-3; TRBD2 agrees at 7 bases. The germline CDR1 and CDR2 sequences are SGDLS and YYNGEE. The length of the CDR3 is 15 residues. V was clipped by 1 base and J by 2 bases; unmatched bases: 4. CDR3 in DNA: TGTGCCAGCAGCGTATTGGCGGGAGCCACAGATACGCAGTATTTT. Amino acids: CASSVLAGATDTQYF.

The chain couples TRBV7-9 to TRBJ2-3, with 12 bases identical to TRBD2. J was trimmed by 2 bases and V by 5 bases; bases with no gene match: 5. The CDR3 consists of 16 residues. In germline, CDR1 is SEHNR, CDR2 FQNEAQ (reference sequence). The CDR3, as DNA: TGTGCCAGCAGCCAGACTAGCGGGGGATACACAGATACGCAGTATTTT. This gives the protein CASSQTSGGYTDTQYF.

The CDR3 is CASSYRLAGGEQYF. CDR3 DNA sequence: TGTGCCAGCAGTTACAGGCTAGCGGGAGGCGAGCAGTACTTC. The rearrangement links TRBV6-6 to TRBJ2-7, with 11 bases identical to TRBD2. This CDR3 comprises 14 residues. Germline assignment: CDR1 MNHNY and CDR2 SVGAGI (reference sequence). Trimming took 2 bases from V and 6 from J; bases not matched to a gene: 3.

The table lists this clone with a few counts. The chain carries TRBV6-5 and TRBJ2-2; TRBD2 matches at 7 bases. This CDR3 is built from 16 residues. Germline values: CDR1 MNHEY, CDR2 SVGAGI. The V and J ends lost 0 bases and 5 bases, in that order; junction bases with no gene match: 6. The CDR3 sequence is CASSYSMGGRTGELFF. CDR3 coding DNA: TGTGCCAGCAGTTACTCGATGGGAGGGAGGACCGGGGAGCTGTTTTTT.

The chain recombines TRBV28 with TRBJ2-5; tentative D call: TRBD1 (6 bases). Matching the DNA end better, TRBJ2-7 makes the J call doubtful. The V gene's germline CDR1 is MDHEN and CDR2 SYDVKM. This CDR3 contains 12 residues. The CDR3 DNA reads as TGTGCCTCAGGGTCATACAGGGTCGAGCAGTACTTC. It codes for CASGSYRVEQYF.

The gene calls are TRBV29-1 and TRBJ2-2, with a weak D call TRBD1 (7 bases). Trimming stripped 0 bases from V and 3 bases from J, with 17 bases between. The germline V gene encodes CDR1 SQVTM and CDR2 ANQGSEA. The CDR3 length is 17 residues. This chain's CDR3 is CSVEDHSGGGYTGELFF. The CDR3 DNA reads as TGCAGCGTTGAAGATCATTCAGGGGGAGGATACACCGGGGAGCTGTTTTTT.

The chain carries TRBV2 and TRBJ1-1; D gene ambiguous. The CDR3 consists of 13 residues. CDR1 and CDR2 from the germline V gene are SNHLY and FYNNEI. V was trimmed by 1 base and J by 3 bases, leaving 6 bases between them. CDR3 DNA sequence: TGTGCCAGCAGTGAAGTCGGAGACACTGAAGCTTTCTTT. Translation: CASSEVGDTEAFF.

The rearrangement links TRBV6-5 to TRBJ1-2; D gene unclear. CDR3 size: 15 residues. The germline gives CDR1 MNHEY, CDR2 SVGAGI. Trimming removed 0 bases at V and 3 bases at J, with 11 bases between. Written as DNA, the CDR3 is TGTGCCAGCAGTTACTCGATGAGGGTCGACTATGGCTACACCTTC. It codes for CASSYSMRVDYGYTF.

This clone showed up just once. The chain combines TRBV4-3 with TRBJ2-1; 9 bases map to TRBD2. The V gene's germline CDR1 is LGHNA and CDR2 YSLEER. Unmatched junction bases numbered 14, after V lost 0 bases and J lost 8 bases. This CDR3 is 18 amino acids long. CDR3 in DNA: TGCGCCAGCAGCCAAGAGCCGCTAGTTAGCGGGAGTAAGGATGAGCAGTTCTTC. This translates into CASSQEPLVSGSKDEQFF.

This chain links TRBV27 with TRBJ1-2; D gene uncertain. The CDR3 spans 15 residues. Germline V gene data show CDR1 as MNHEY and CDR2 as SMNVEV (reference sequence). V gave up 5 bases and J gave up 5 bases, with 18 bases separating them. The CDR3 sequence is CASSPLKANQYGYTF. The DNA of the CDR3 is TGTGCCAGCAGTCCACTAAAGGCCAATCAGTATGGCTACACCTTC.

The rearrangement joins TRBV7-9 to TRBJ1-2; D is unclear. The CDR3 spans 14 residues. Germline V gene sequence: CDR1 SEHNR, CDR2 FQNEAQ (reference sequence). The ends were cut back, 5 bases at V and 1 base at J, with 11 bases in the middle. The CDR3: CASSQRALNYGYTF. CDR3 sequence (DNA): TGTGCCAGCAGCCAGAGGGCCCTTAACTATGGCTACACCTTC.

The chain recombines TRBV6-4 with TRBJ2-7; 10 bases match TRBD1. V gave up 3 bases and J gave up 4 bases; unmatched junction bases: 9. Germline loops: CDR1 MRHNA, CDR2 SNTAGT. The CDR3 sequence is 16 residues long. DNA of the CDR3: TGTGCCAGCAGTGAGACTCCGGACAGGGGGATTTACGAGCAGTACTTC. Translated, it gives CASSETPDRGIYEQYF.

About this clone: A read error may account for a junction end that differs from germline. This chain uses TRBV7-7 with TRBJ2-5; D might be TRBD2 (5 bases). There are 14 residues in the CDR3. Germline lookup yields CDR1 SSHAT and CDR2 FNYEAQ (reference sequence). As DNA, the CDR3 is TGTGCTAGCAGCTTGGGCAGGACTGGAGAGACCCAGTACTTC. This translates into CASSLGRTGETQYF.